This T cell receptor beta chain was obtained from a study of cytomegalovirus exposure and HLA in healthy donors. On the study more broadly: Researchers previously reported finding roughly 120 million unique TCR beta sequences from roughly 170 million T cells.

The CDR3 extends over 14 amino acids. The V end lost 1 base, the J end lost 9 bases, and 13 bases lay between the germline ends. Germline V gene lookup returns CDR1 SGHTA and CDR2 FQGNSA. Both 60 Vbeta primers and 13 Jbeta primers went into the PCR. TCRdb's copy holds only in-frame clones and misses some; the assay was immunoSEQ multiplex PCR. The data contain around 45,000 clones, roughly half of them singletons. The sequence derives from a man in his sixties in good health and CMV-seronegative. This chain connects TRBV7-2 to TRBJ2-1, with D possibly being TRBD2 (5 bases). Sequenced sample: PBMCs. Here the CDR3 DNA reads TGTGCCAGCAGCTTAGAGTTACTAGTCCCTGAGCAGTTCTTC. Encoded protein: CASSLELLVPEQFF.